The 20 T cell receptor beta chains reported below all come from one sample, sequenced in a study of T cell responses to AZD1222 COVID-19 vaccine. Measured with immunoSEQ multiplex PCR; TCRdb has only the in-frame clones, and not every one. The sample shows under 150,000 clones, about 93% of them seen only once. The sample consisted of peripheral blood, taken on day 0 of AZD1222 vaccination. The source is an adult in good health.

The chain links TRBV27 to TRBJ1-6; 8 nucleotides align to TRBD1. Trimming took 7 bases from V and 4 from J; bases not matched to a gene: 6. The CDR3 loop spans 15 amino acids. Germline V gene sequence: CDR1 MNHEY, CDR2 SMNVEV (reference sequence). The CDR3 DNA is TGTGCCAGCAAAGACAGGGGAGGATATAATTCACCCCTCCACTTT. It codes for CASKDRGGYNSPLHF.

By share of the sample, this clone is large. The chain has TRBV6-4 and TRBJ1-5, with D uncertain. This CDR3 has 13 amino acids. CDR1 MRHNA and CDR2 SNTAGT come from the germline V gene. The V end lost 8 bases, the J end lost 0 bases, and 8 bases lay between the germline ends. The CDR3 region has the DNA TGTGCCAGCGCGGAAAATAGCAATCAGCCCCAGCATTTT. Its translation: CASAENSNQPQHF.

This sequence joins TRBV7-9 and TRBJ2-1; 7 nucleotides match TRBD2. The V segment lost 5 bases and the J segment 6 bases; nucleotides outside the gene matches: 10. The CDR3 extends over 15 amino acids. CDR1 is SEHNR and CDR2 is FQNEAQ in the germline V gene (reference sequence). The chain's CDR3 is CASSERDGLLNEQFF. In DNA, the CDR3 is TGTGCCAGCAGCGAGCGGGACGGACTCCTCAATGAGCAGTTCTTC.

This rearrangement joins TRBV7-3 to TRBJ2-3; D gene ambiguous. In germline, CDR1 is SGHTA, CDR2 FQGTGA. The CDR3 totals 14 residues. V was clipped by 3 bases and J by 8 bases, with 15 bases between them. The chain's CDR3 is CASSFGPGRATQYF. DNA of the CDR3: TGTGCCAGCAGCTTTGGGCCCGGCCGGGCTACGCAGTATTTT.

V is TRBV24-1 and J is TRBJ2-2, with 8 bases that match TRBD1. Germline assignment: CDR1 KGHDR and CDR2 SFDVKD. With 3 bases clipped from V and 3 bases from J, the junction kept 5 bases outside the gene matches. The length of the CDR3 is 16 residues. This CDR3 reads CATSDGTRGHTGELFF. The CDR3 coding sequence is TGTGCCACCAGTGATGGCACCAGGGGGCACACCGGGGAGCTGTTTTTT.

This sequence joins TRBV3-1 (or the pseudogene TRBV3-2) and TRBJ2-1, with TRBD2 matching over 8 bases. CDR1 is LGHDT and CDR2 is YNNKEL in the germline V gene (reference sequence). The V gene end was trimmed by 0 bases and the J gene end by 5 bases; junction bases not matched to a gene: 9. This CDR3 spans 17 amino acids. The CDR3 nucleotides are TGTGCCAGCAGCCAAGATTTTCGGACTAGCCCTCACAATGAGCAGTTCTTC. Translating gives CASSQDFRTSPHNEQFF.

The chain recombines TRBV5-4 with TRBJ2-3; D gene uncertain. Trimming removed 4 bases at V and 6 bases at J, with 18 bases between. Germline lookup yields CDR1 SGHNT and CDR2 YYREEE (reference sequence). This CDR3 is built from 15 residues. CDR3 DNA: TGTGCCAGCAGCGCCCCCACCCCCGGCCAGGATACGCAGTATTTT. As protein: CASSAPTPGQDTQYF.

This chain links TRBV5-1 with TRBJ2-5; no clear D. Trimming cost V 7 bases and J 2 bases, with 6 bases left between them. CDR1 and CDR2 (germline): SGHRS, YFSETQ. This CDR3 contains 11 residues. The CDR3 nucleotides are TGCGCCAGCGCCCAGCAAGAGACCCAGTACTTC. This translates into CASAQQETQYF.

The chain links TRBV7-2 to TRBJ1-1, with D uncertain. CDR1 and CDR2 from the germline V gene are SGHTA and FQGNSA. Deletions cut 7 bases from V and 1 base from J, with 10 bases between. This CDR3 comprises 13 residues. The CDR3: CASNILGNTEAFF. The DNA for the CDR3 is TGTGCCAGCAACATCCTCGGGAACACTGAAGCTTTCTTT. The full variable domain, completed using reference TRBV7-2 and TRBJ1-1, is GAGVSQSPSNKVTEKGKDVELRCDPISGHTALYWYRQSLGQGLEFLIYFQGNSAPDKSGLPSDRFSAERTGGSVSTLTIQRTQQEDSAVYLCASNILGNTEAFFGQGTRLTVV.

This chain uses TRBV6-5 with TRBJ1-1; TRBD1 might be the D (6 bases). Germline CDR1 is MNHEY and CDR2 is SVGAGI. The CDR3 consists of 15 residues. Trimming shortened V by 8 bases and J by 0 bases, and 16 bases separated the two germline ends. Here the CDR3 reads CASRTAITMNTEAFF. CDR3 in DNA: TGTGCCAGCCGGACAGCGATTACTATGAACACTGAAGCTTTCTTT.

The chain couples TRBV2 to TRBJ2-2; 8 bases map to TRBD2. V shed 6 bases, J shed 0 bases, and the junction held 3 bases outside the gene matches. The CDR3 runs to 15 residues. CDR1 SNHLY and CDR2 FYNNEI come from the germline V gene. The CDR3 DNA follows: TGTGCCAGCAGCGGGGGGGCCTCGAACACCGGGGAGCTGTTTTTT. It encodes CASSGGASNTGELFF.

This rearrangement joins TRBV10-3 to TRBJ1-5; a possible D gene is TRBD1 (5 bases). V was trimmed by 4 bases and J by 4 bases, leaving 14 bases between them. The CDR3 totals 15 residues. The germline CDR1 and CDR2 sequences are ENHRY and SYGVKD. The CDR3 protein is CAISGVGGSNQPQHF. The CDR3 region has the DNA TGTGCCATCAGTGGCGTTGGGGGGTCGAATCAGCCCCAGCATTTT.

With respect to this clone: Other nucleotide sequences from this sample produce the same CDR3. This chain uses TRBV7-9 with TRBJ1-5, with unresolved D. CDR1 is SEHNR and CDR2 is FQNEAQ in the germline V gene (reference sequence). The CDR3 has 12 amino acids. Trimming shortened V by 1 base and J by 7 bases, and 5 bases separated the two germline ends. In DNA form, the CDR3 reads TGTGCCAGCAGCTTAGGGAACCAGCCCCAGCATTTT. Translated, it gives CASSLGNQPQHF.

This CDR3 reads CASSSQGSYEQYF. As DNA, the CDR3 is TGTGCCAGCAGCTCCCAAGGTTCCTACGAGCAGTACTTC. The chain has TRBV13 and TRBJ2-7, with no clear D. The V end was cut by 4 bases, the J end by 1 base, with 8 bases between. In germline, CDR1 is PRHDT, CDR2 FYEKMQ (reference sequence). The CDR3 consists of 13 residues. Full variable domain (outside the CDR3, taken from reference TRBV13 and TRBJ2-7): AAGVIQSPRHLIKEKRETATLKCYPIPRHDTVYWYQQGPGQDPQFLISFYEKMQSDKGSIPDRFSAQQFSDYHSELNMSSLELGDSALYFCASSSQGSYEQYFGPGTRLTVT.

This CDR3 is CASSSDPGVGNTIYF. The CDR3 region has the DNA TGTGCCAGCAGCTCGGACCCAGGGGTTGGAAACACCATATATTTT. The chain combines TRBV5-5 with TRBJ1-3, with D perhaps matching TRBD1 (6 bases). Trimming stripped 3 bases from V and 3 bases from J, with 13 bases between. The CDR3 length is 15 residues. The germline V gene encodes CDR1 SGHKS and CDR2 YYEKEE (reference sequence).

This sequence joins TRBV7-2 and TRBJ1-5; D gene uncertain. Trimming removed 1 base from V and 7 bases from J, with 8 bases in between. This CDR3 has 13 amino acids. CDR1 SGHTA and CDR2 FQGNSA come from the germline V gene. CDR3 coding DNA: TGTGCCAGCAGCTTAGAGTCGGGGCAGCCCCAGCATTTT. Its protein product is CASSLESGQPQHF.

This clone was detected only a few times. J is TRBJ1-6 and V is TRBV7-2; 8 positions agree with TRBD1. V was pared by 1 base and J by 5 bases, with 1 base of the junction left unmatched. The CDR3 sequence is 15 residues long. The germline CDR1 and CDR2 sequences are SGHTA and FQGNSA. CDR3 sequence: CASSLGQGNNSPLHF. CDR3 in DNA: TGTGCCAGCAGCTTAGGACAGGGGAATAATTCACCCCTCCACTTT.

This clone was seen a few times. The CDR3 DNA follows: TGTGCCAGCACCGGGGGGAATGGGGTCATTACCGGGGAGCTGTTTTTT. Translation: CASTGGNGVITGELFF. This chain uses TRBV3-1 (or the pseudogene TRBV3-2) with TRBJ2-2; 7 nucleotides line up with TRBD2. The junction had 13 bases not matched to a gene; V was cut back by 7 bases and J by 5 bases. The CDR3 runs 16 residues. Germline-derived CDR1 and CDR2 are LGHDT and YNNKEL (reference sequence).

This chain uses TRBV27 with TRBJ2-1; a weak D match, TRBD1 (8 bases). V gave up 8 bases and J gave up 7 bases, with 18 bases separating them. The CDR3 contains 14 residues. Germline values: CDR1 MNHEY, CDR2 SMNVEV (reference sequence). The CDR3 spells CASRRTGRVNEQFF. The CDR3 bases are TGTGCCAGCCGCCGGACAGGGAGGGTAAATGAGCAGTTCTTC.

The chain is built from TRBV2 and TRBJ1-4, with D perhaps TRBD1 (5 bases). This CDR3 region has 15 residues. CDR1 and CDR2 from the germline V gene are SNHLY and FYNNEI. The V gene lost 4 bases and the J gene lost 6 bases, with 15 bases spanning the gap. Here the CDR3 DNA reads TGTGCCAGCAGTGTGAGTCGAGGGGCGGATGAAAAACTGTTTTTT. This codes for CASSVSRGADEKLFF.